Presented here are 32 T cell receptor beta chains from one specimen sequenced in a study of blood T cell repertoires in COVID-19. The assay was immunoSEQ multiplex PCR, and TCRdb's table has in-frame clones only and misses some. Of more than 300,000 clones in the sample, 87% were seen once. The source material was peripheral blood. These receptors came from a woman aged 45-65 years with COVID-19, enrolled during active disease.

The gene calls are TRBV10-2 and TRBJ2-7, with D tentatively TRBD1 (6 bases). Trimming took 7 bases from V and 1 from J, leaving 14 bases between them. Germline CDR1 WSHSY, CDR2 SAAADI. The CDR3 consists of 14 residues. CDR3 coding DNA: TGCGCCAGCAAAGTAGGGACATTATCCTACGAGCAGTACTTC. Amino acid sequence: CASKVGTLSYEQYF.

The chain joins TRBV6-4 to TRBJ1-1, with TRBD1 matching over 7 bases. J lost 0 bases, V lost 3 bases, and 4 bases had no gene match. The V gene's germline CDR1 is MRHNA and CDR2 SNTAGT. The CDR3 extends over 15 amino acids. Here the CDR3 reads CASSESGGLNTEAFF. As DNA, the CDR3 is TGTGCCAGCAGTGAATCAGGGGGGTTGAACACTGAAGCTTTCTTT.

The chain uses TRBV20-1 and TRBJ2-5; 10 bases align to TRBD2. The CDR3 runs to 17 residues. The junction had 13 bases not matched to a gene; V was cut back by 3 bases and J by 3 bases. Germline CDR1 DFQATT, CDR2 SNEGSKA (reference sequence). Written as DNA, the CDR3 is TGCAGTGCTAGTCCTAGCGGGAGCGTTGTATCGGAAGAGACCCAGTACTTC. It translates to CSASPSGSVVSEETQYF.

This clone was counted a single time. This chain joins TRBV5-5 and TRBJ2-1, with 9 nucleotides matching TRBD1. Unmatched junction bases numbered 10, after V lost 4 bases and J lost 5 bases. CDR1 is SGHKS, CDR2 YYEKEE, per germline (reference sequence). This CDR3 is built from 16 residues. The CDR3 nucleotides are TGTGCCAGCAGCCGGCAGCAACAGGGGGCAAACAATGAGCAGTTCTTC. Translation gives CASSRQQQGANNEQFF.

The chain employs TRBV21-1 and TRBJ2-5; the table's D call, TRBD1, has no DNA check behind it. TRBV21-1 is tagged as a pseudogene. This CDR3 is built from 15 residues. The CDR3 loop is CASSAGTGGRETQYF. In nucleotides, the CDR3 is TGTGCCAGCAGCGCCGGGACAGGGGGTAGGGAGACCCAGTACTTC.

The V gene is TRBV5-1, the J gene TRBJ2-2; 7 nucleotides match TRBD1. This CDR3 comprises 18 residues. CDR1 is SGHRS, CDR2 YFSETQ, per germline. J was trimmed by 2 bases and V by 0 bases; bases with no gene match: 10. CDR3 nucleotides: TGCGCCAGCAGCTTGGACTTGGGGACAGCTGTTAACACCGGGGAGCTGTTTTTT. It translates to CASSLDLGTAVNTGELFF.

The chain joins TRBV3-1 (or the pseudogene TRBV3-2) to TRBJ2-5; 9 nucleotides agree with TRBD1. Germline CDR1 reads LGHDT; CDR2 reads YNNKEL (reference sequence). The CDR3 loop spans 14 amino acids. The junction had 4 bases not matched to a gene; V was cut back by 3 bases and J by 5 bases. The CDR3 nucleotides are TGTGCCAGCAGCCACGGGACAGGGAGGGAGACCCAGTACTTC. Translation gives CASSHGTGRETQYF.

The chain couples TRBV30 to TRBJ1-1, with D perhaps TRBD1 (6 bases). Germline loops: CDR1 GTSNPN, CDR2 SVGIG (reference sequence). This CDR3 region has 13 residues. Trimming stripped 3 bases from V and 1 base from J, with 9 bases between. In DNA, the CDR3 is TGTGCCTGGAGAGAACAGGGGAACACTGAAGCTTTCTTT. Protein product: CAWREQGNTEAFF. The whole variable domain, remainder taken from reference TRBV30 and TRBJ1-1, is SQTIHQWPATLVQPVGSPLSLECTVEGTSNPNLYWYRQAAGRGLQLLFYSVGIGQISSEVPQNLSASRPQDRQFILSSKKLLLSDSGFYLCAWREQGNTEAFFGQGTRLTVV.

This clone was detected only once. The chain is built from TRBV5-6 and TRBJ2-7; perhaps TRBD1 as D (5 bases). Trimming shortened V by 6 bases and J by 7 bases, and 26 bases separated the two germline ends. CDR1 SGHDT and CDR2 YYEEEE come from the germline V gene. This CDR3 has 16 residues. The CDR3 DNA is TGTGCCAGCAACCCGGACGGACACCGAAGCTTCAGGGAGCAGTACTTC. This codes for CASNPDGHRSFREQYF.

The DNA for the CDR3 is TGTGCCAGCAGCTTGTCAGGGTCTAGCAATCAGCCCCAGCATTTT. Its translation: CASSLSGSSNQPQHF. The V gene is TRBV5-5, the J gene TRBJ1-5; tentative D call: TRBD1 (5 bases). Deletions cut 1 base from V and 0 bases from J, with 8 bases between. The germline V gene encodes CDR1 SGHKS and CDR2 YYEKEE (reference sequence). This CDR3 contains 15 residues.

The chain recombines TRBV18 with TRBJ1-2, with TRBD1 identical over 8 bases. Looked up from germline, CDR1 is KGHSH and CDR2 is LQKENI. CDR3 length: 13 amino acids. V gave up 6 bases and J gave up 4 bases; unmatched junction bases: 4. CDR3 nucleotide sequence: TGTGCCAGCTCCCAGGGGACAGGCTATGGCTACACCTTC. It specifies CASSQGTGYGYTF.

The chain uses TRBV11-2 and TRBJ2-2; TRBD2 agrees at 10 bases. The CDR3 runs 15 residues. V gave up 5 bases and J gave up 5 bases; unmatched junction bases: 5. Per the germline V gene, CDR1 is SGHAT and CDR2 is FQNNGV. CDR3 region: CASSLSGRGTGELFF. CDR3 DNA sequence: TGTGCCAGCAGCCTGAGCGGGAGGGGTACCGGGGAGCTGTTTTTT.

The chain recombines TRBV3-1 (or the pseudogene TRBV3-2) with TRBJ2-5; 10 bases are a match to TRBD1. V lost 6 bases, J lost 4 bases, and 8 bases stayed unmatched. Germline values: CDR1 LGHDT, CDR2 YNNKEL (reference sequence). This CDR3 is 15 amino acids long. The CDR3 region is CASRPTGTGVETQYF. The CDR3 coding sequence is TGTGCCAGCAGACCAACCGGGACAGGGGTAGAGACCCAGTACTTC.

This rearrangement joins TRBV7-9 to TRBJ1-1; no clear D. Germline-derived CDR1 and CDR2 are SEHNR and FQNEAQ (reference sequence). The CDR3 totals 14 residues. Trimming took off 5 bases at V and 3 bases at J, with 13 bases between the two ends. The DNA for the CDR3 is TGTGCCAGCAGCACCTTCGGGTTGCACACTGAAGCTTTCTTT. This translates into CASSTFGLHTEAFF.

This clone was seen just once. The V call is TRBV6-5, the J call TRBJ2-1, with 7 bases matching TRBD1. Germline CDR1 reads MNHEY; CDR2 reads SVGAGI. The length of the CDR3 is 15 residues. V lost 6 bases and J lost 6; bases outside the gene matches: 11. CDR3 residues: CASRDRDRVINEQFF. DNA for the CDR3: TGTGCCAGCAGAGACCGGGACAGAGTTATCAATGAGCAGTTCTTC.

The V and J genes are TRBV9 and TRBJ1-4; 9 bases map to TRBD1. After removal of 4 bases from V and 8 bases from J, the junction contained 6 bases not matched to a gene. The germline V gene has CDR1 SGDLS and CDR2 YYNGEE. This CDR3 has 14 amino acids. DNA of the CDR3: TGTGCCAGCAGCCCGGGACAGGGAGACGAAAAACTGTTTTTT. Residues: CASSPGQGDEKLFF. The variable domain in full, completed from reference TRBV9 and TRBJ1-4, reads DSGVTQTPKHLITATGQRVTLRCSPRSGDLSVYWYQQSLDQGLQFLIQYYNGEERAKGNILERFSAQQFPDLHSELNLSSLELGDSALYFCASSPGQGDEKLFFGSGTQLSVL.

The chain recombines TRBV19 with TRBJ2-7, with a tentative D call TRBD1 (5 bases). Germline CDR1 reads LNHDA; CDR2 reads SQIVND (reference sequence). Deletions cut 5 bases from V and 0 bases from J, with 14 bases between. CDR3 length equals 15 residues. The CDR3 coding sequence is TGTGCCAGTAGTGGCTTGGCAGGGCACTCCTACGAGCAGTACTTC. Translation: CASSGLAGHSYEQYF.

The rearrangement links TRBV19 to TRBJ2-1; a possible D gene is TRBD2 (5 bases). V lost 7 bases and J 10 bases, leaving 20 bases between the germline ends. Per germline, CDR1 LNHDA and CDR2 SQIVND (reference sequence). The CDR3 spans 14 residues. The CDR3 is CASTSGTSRREQFF. CDR3 coding DNA: TGTGCCAGTACCTCCGGTACTAGTCGTAGAGAGCAGTTCTTC.

The rearrangement joins TRBV2 to TRBJ1-1; no clear D gene. This CDR3 contains 11 residues. The V end lost 2 bases, the J end lost 8 bases, and 6 bases lay between the germline ends. CDR1 and CDR2 (germline): SNHLY, FYNNEI. This CDR3 reads CASSEWAEAFF. Written as DNA, the CDR3 is TGTGCCAGCAGTGAATGGGCAGAAGCTTTCTTT.

The gene calls are TRBV5-6 and TRBJ2-7; 12 bases align to TRBD2. CDR1 is SGHDT and CDR2 is YYEEEE in the germline V gene. The CDR3 is 15 residues long. V lost 0 bases and J lost 4; bases outside the gene matches: 2. The CDR3 loop is CASSLVLAGGYEQYF. The CDR3 coding sequence is TGTGCCAGCAGCTTGGTACTAGCGGGAGGTTACGAGCAGTACTTC.

The chain combines TRBV3-1 (or the pseudogene TRBV3-2) with TRBJ1-2; perhaps TRBD1 as D (6 bases). CDR1 is LGHDT and CDR2 is YNNKEL in the germline V gene (reference sequence). With 4 bases removed from V and 2 bases from J, the gap between germline ends came to 11 bases. This CDR3 spans 14 amino acids. The CDR3 spells CASSRQQGNYGYTF. The DNA for the CDR3 is TGTGCCAGCAGCCGACAACAGGGAAACTATGGCTACACCTTC.

The rearrangement uses TRBV5-1 and TRBJ1-2; D unresolved. The germline V gene encodes CDR1 SGHRS and CDR2 YFSETQ. Trimming left V 1 base short and J 6 bases short, with 7 bases between. This CDR3 is 12 amino acids long. The CDR3 loop is CASSLTSDGYTF. CDR3 sequence (DNA): TGCGCCAGCAGCTTGACCTCAGATGGCTACACCTTC.

The chain uses TRBV10-3 and TRBJ2-7; 7 bases match TRBD1. Looked up from germline, CDR1 is ENHRY and CDR2 is SYGVKD. The CDR3 totals 14 residues. V shed 6 bases and J 0 bases; nucleotides not matched to a gene: 5. CDR3 DNA: TGTGCCATCAGAGCGGACAGGTACTCCTACGAGCAGTACTTC. Amino acids: CAIRADRYSYEQYF.

The chain combines TRBV24-1 with TRBJ2-7; D is possibly TRBD2 (6 bases). CDR1 is KGHDR, CDR2 SFDVKD, per germline. CDR3 length: 15 amino acids. V was clipped by 5 bases and J by 2 bases, with 15 bases between them. The CDR3: CATSGPAGRTYEQYF. CDR3 DNA: TGTGCCACCAGTGGCCCGGCGGGGAGGACCTACGAGCAGTACTTC.

The chain combines TRBV18 with TRBJ1-2; 9 nucleotides line up with TRBD1. V lost 3 bases to trimming and J lost 4 bases; unmatched junction nucleotides: 9. There are 16 residues in the CDR3. Looked up from germline, CDR1 is KGHSH and CDR2 is LQKENI. The CDR3 sequence: CASSPLRDRATYGYTF. CDR3 nucleotides: TGTGCCAGCTCACCCCTCCGGGACAGGGCGACCTATGGCTACACCTTC.

This chain links TRBV6-6 with TRBJ1-1; the match to TRBD1 covers 10 bases. J gave up 6 bases and V 4 bases, and 5 bases lay outside the gene matches. CDR1 and CDR2 (germline): MNHNY, SVGAGI (reference sequence). The CDR3 has 14 residues. The CDR3 DNA reads TGTGCCAGCAGTTCGATGGGACAGGGGTCTGAAGCTTTCTTT. Amino acid sequence: CASSSMGQGSEAFF.

The chain recombines TRBV6-5 with TRBJ2-1, with 12 bases aligning to TRBD2. This CDR3 region has 15 residues. The germline CDR1 and CDR2 sequences are MNHEY and SVGAGI. The trim removed 6 bases at V and 8 bases at J, leaving 8 bases unmatched. CDR3 coding DNA: TGTGCCAGCAGACCCGGGACTAGCGGGTCGGATGAGCAGTTCTTC. It specifies CASRPGTSGSDEQFF.

V is TRBV29-1 and J is TRBJ1-3; possible D gene TRBD1, 5 bases. The CDR3 loop spans 15 amino acids. Germline CDR1 and CDR2: SQVTM and ANQGSEA. V was trimmed by 5 bases and J by 2 bases, leaving 16 bases between them. The CDR3 DNA is TGCAGCGTTCGAAAGGGCCAGGGCCCTGGAAACACCATATATTTT. Translating it yields CSVRKGQGPGNTIYF.

The chain joins TRBV30 to TRBJ2-1; 9 nucleotides match TRBD2. Trimming removed 0 bases from V and 10 bases from J; junction bases left unmatched: 10. CDR1 is GTSNPN, CDR2 SVGIG, per germline (reference sequence). The CDR3 totals 15 residues. The CDR3, as DNA: TGTGCCTGGAGTGTACTCGGCGGGAGGGCCTCCGAGCAGTTCTTC. This encodes CAWSVLGGRASEQFF.

The chain employs TRBV3-1 (or the pseudogene TRBV3-2) and TRBJ1-2, with TRBD1 matching over 8 bases. Germline CDR1 LGHDT, CDR2 YNNKEL (reference sequence). This CDR3 comprises 16 residues. The junction had 11 bases not matched to a gene; V was cut back by 1 base and J by 7 bases. CDR3 coding DNA: TGTGCCAGCAGCCAAGGGCCTCGGGGGACAGGCGGTGGCTACACCTTC. Amino acids: CASSQGPRGTGGGYTF.

CDR3 nucleotide sequence: TGTGCCAGCAGCCGCGGGACAGGGCACGAGCAGTACTTC. It specifies CASSRGTGHEQYF. The chain carries TRBV5-6 and TRBJ2-7; 9 bases are shared with TRBD1. CDR3 length: 13 residues. Germline-derived CDR1 and CDR2 are SGHDT and YYEEEE. The ends lost 4 bases at V and 5 bases at J; junction bases unmatched: 4. Using reference TRBV5-6 and TRBJ2-7 for the parts outside the CDR3, the full variable domain is DAGVTQSPTHLIKTRGQQVTLRCSPKSGHDTVSWYQQALGQGPQFIFQYYEEEERQRGNFPDRFSGHQFPNYSSELNVNALLLGDSALYLCASSRGTGHEQYFGPGTRLTVT.

A single count supports this clone. J is TRBJ2-1 and V is TRBV3-1 (or the pseudogene TRBV3-2); 12 nucleotides agree with TRBD2. V was clipped by 4 bases and J by 7 bases; unmatched bases: 5. This CDR3 region has 15 residues. CDR1 is LGHDT, CDR2 YNNKEL, per germline (reference sequence). DNA for the CDR3: TGTGCCAGCAGCCGACTAGCGGGAGTTAGTAATGAGCAGTTCTTC. Amino acids: CASSRLAGVSNEQFF.